This is a list of T cell receptor beta chains from one sample in a study of blood T cell repertoires in COVID-19. Sequencing was performed with immunoSEQ multiplex PCR; in TCRdb, only in-frame clones are kept and a portion is missing. The sample includes about 230,000 clones, 85% to 90% of them seen just once. The specimen sequenced was PBMCs or T cells enriched from blood (not recorded which). Every receptor here comes from a man between 18 and 35 years old who had recovered from COVID-19. Both conserved end residues are part of each CDR3. The D gene is left open where the match is weak. A clone size is listed for some rows: how often the clone was seen (once, few, many), or a class if it is expanded.

J gene | D gene | V gene | clone size | CDR3 protein
TRBJ1-1 | TRBD1 | TRBV28 | . | CASSGRGRAFF
TRBJ1-1 | TRBD1 | TRBV29-1 | few | CSVRDRGLAFF
TRBJ1-5 | . | TRBV4-2 | . | CASSQERGGNQPQHF
TRBJ1-2 | . | TRBV25-1 | once | CASTEGGYGYTF
TRBJ1-5 | . | TRBV2 | . | CASSESVRAFNQPQHF
TRBJ2-2 | . | TRBV29-1 | . | CSGRTANTGELFF
TRBJ1-3 | . | TRBV21-1 | few | CASSKVTGIYSGNTIYF
TRBJ2-7 | . | TRBV20-1 | . | CSAPMGGEQYF
TRBJ1-1 | . | TRBV5-1 | once | CASRGTGSRNTEAFF
TRBJ1-1 | . | TRBV3-1/TRBV3-2 | once | CASSMRTEAFF
TRBJ1-1 | TRBD1 | TRBV4-1 | . | CASSSRQGLNTEAFF
TRBJ1-5 | TRBD1 | TRBV6-5 | once | CASSGQGRNQPQHF
TRBJ2-1 | . | TRBV28 | . | CASDKGRGGNEQFF
TRBJ1-4 | . | TRBV30 | . | CAWSAPEMGGREKLFF
TRBJ2-7 | TRBD2 | TRBV11-3 | . | CASSPRGVAGYEQYF
TRBJ1-2 | . | TRBV6-5 | . | CASSTTRGPDYGYTF
TRBJ1-1 | TRBD1 | TRBV5-1 | . | CASSLEQGDTEAFF
TRBJ1-6 | TRBD1 | TRBV20-1 | few | CSASAGTGNSPLHF
TRBJ2-5 | TRBD1 | TRBV19 | . | CASSIGAGGSETQYF
TRBJ2-7 | TRBD1 | TRBV10-3 | . | CAITKIIPFRNSGTGDYEQYF
TRBJ2-1 | . | TRBV3-1/TRBV3-2 | . | CASSQDLVLLYNEQFF
TRBJ2-1 | . | TRBV21-1 | once | CASSKALGGNEQFF
TRBJ2-5 | . | TRBV5-1 | . | CASSTGRTASKETQYF
TRBJ2-7 | . | TRBV7-9 | . | CASSSGLLEQYF
TRBJ2-7 | . | TRBV15 | once | CATSGQSYEQYF
TRBJ1-4 | TRBD1 | TRBV5-1 | . | CASSLEGATTNEKLFF
TRBJ2-3 | . | TRBV7-9 | . | CASSLAPSAYTDTQYF
TRBJ2-1 | TRBD2 | TRBV30 | . | CAWSLGGNREFF
TRBJ1-4 | TRBD1 | TRBV4-2 | . | CASTRTGGMEKLFF
TRBJ1-2 | . | TRBV2 | . | CATQGRPNYGYTF
TRBJ1-2 | . | TRBV30 | once | CAWSARYYGYTF
TRBJ2-7 | TRBD1 | TRBV4-1 | . | CASSQATGDVEEQYF
TRBJ2-5 | . | TRBV19 | . | CASSIPPTGEETQYF
TRBJ2-5 | . | TRBV27 | . | CASSPSPYSQETQYF
TRBJ1-2 | . | TRBV5-1 | . | CASRTQNYGYTF
TRBJ1-6 | . | TRBV11-2 | . | CASSLDRWANNSPLHF
TRBJ2-1 | TRBD2 | TRBV30 | . | CAWTLLAVPEQFF
TRBJ2-7 | TRBD1 | TRBV19 | . | CASRDRGSYEQYF
TRBJ2-7 | . | TRBV27 | . | CASSWSGQREQYF
TRBJ1-1 | TRBD1 | TRBV7-8 | . | CASSSFDRDAEAFF
TRBJ1-1 | TRBD1 | TRBV5-5 | . | CASSIQGVTEAFF
TRBJ2-3 | . | TRBV6-5 | once | CASRYGQPTDTQYF
TRBJ2-3 | . | TRBV18 | few | CASSPTGGPQDTQYF
TRBJ1-2 | . | TRBV4-1 | once | CASSQGAGRYGYTF
TRBJ2-7 | . | TRBV7-3 | . | CASSLDAGYEQYF
TRBJ2-3 | TRBD2 | TRBV19 | . | CASSRLAASGDTQYF
TRBJ2-3 | TRBD1 | TRBV5-1 | . | CASSFGTGSTDTQYF
TRBJ1-6 | . | TRBV27 | . | CASSLSPAGYNSPLHF
TRBJ1-2 | . | TRBV4-1 | . | CASSQPGYGYTF
TRBJ2-1 | TRBD2 | TRBV24-1 | many | CATSDPSYRLAETTLHWQFF
TRBJ1-5 | . | TRBV27 | . | CASSENRANQPQHF
TRBJ2-1 | TRBD2 | TRBV5-1 | . | CASSGPSGPNNEQFF
TRBJ1-3 | . | TRBV30 | . | CAWGSNSGNTIYF
TRBJ1-2 | TRBD1 | TRBV3-1/TRBV3-2 | . | CASSRGPGQGTPNYGYTF
TRBJ2-1 | . | TRBV4-1 | . | CASSQVDLVNYNEQFF
TRBJ2-5 | TRBD2 | TRBV5-1 | . | CASSLGSSAGLETQYF
TRBJ2-3 | TRBD2 | TRBV7-9 | . | CASSFGTSGGATDTQYF
TRBJ1-1 | TRBD1 | TRBV4-1 | . | CASSLVGGWGPNTEAFF
TRBJ2-7 | TRBD2 | TRBV28 | . | CASSKGLAGPTYEQYF
TRBJ2-2 | TRBD1 | TRBV19 | once | CASRRGQSNTGELFF